This section outlines one TCR beta chain sequence together with its context. Antigen unknown. The CDR3 does not close with the conserved phenylalanine or tryptophan, likely indicating a read error. These data originate in a study of cytomegalovirus exposure and HLA in healthy donors. Study as a whole: An early release of data contained approximately 85 million unique TCRs, which came from HLA-typed donors. Notes on the study in general: Clonal expansion was found to be greater in HLA-associated TCR beta chains than in equally common others in a later analysis.

Researchers ran the PCR with 60 Vbeta and 13 Jbeta primers. Produced via immunoSEQ multiplex PCR; TCRdb's table is partial and in-frame only. Here the sample spans more than 90,000 clones, 70% being singletons. Per germline, CDR1 SGDLS and CDR2 YYNGEE. V lost 1 base, J lost 6 bases, and 20 bases lay in between. The CDR3 consists of 16 residues. The sample taken for sequencing was PBMCs. This receptor was taken from a man aged 25 to 40 in good health and CMV-seropositive. This sequence joins TRBV9 and TRBJ2-7; tentatively, D is TRBD1 (6 bases). For the CDR3, the DNA is TGTGCCAGCAGCGTAACCGATAGTCGGACAGCTGGCGAGCAGTACCTC. It codes for CASSVTDSRTAGEQYL.